Given below is one T cell receptor (beta chain) in context. The sample belongs to a study of OX40 agonist ivuxolimab in advanced cancers. Repertoires were generated with immunoSEQ multiplex PCR, while TCRdb's copy carries only in-frame clones and drops some. The repertoire holds about 150,000 clones, with approximately 94% as singletons. CDR1 and CDR2 (germline): SGHTA, FQGNSA. V lost 5 bases, J lost 2 bases, and 16 bases lay in between. The CDR3 runs 17 residues. The sample was CD4+ or CD8+ T cells sorted from blood, taken in a trial of the OX40 agonist ivuxolimab. The chain combines TRBV7-2 with TRBJ2-6; D may be TRBD1 (6 bases). The origin of this receptor is an adult with an advanced solid tumor such as melanoma, head and neck, liver or kidney cancer. The CDR3 sequence: CASSHPGQPTGANVLTF. DNA for the CDR3: TGTGCCAGCAGCCACCCGGGACAACCAACTGGGGCCAACGTCCTGACTTTC. Complete variable domain (other parts from reference TRBV7-2 and TRBJ2-6): GAGVSQSPSNKVTEKGKDVELRCDPISGHTALYWYRQSLGQGLEFLIYFQGNSAPDKSGLPSDRFSAERTGGSVSTLTIQRTQQEDSAVYLCASSHPGQPTGANVLTFGAGSRLTVL.